The clone carrying this T cell receptor (beta chain) was seen just once. Its antigen is undetermined. The CDR3 does not end in the conserved phenylalanine or tryptophan, so this is likely a read error. PCR was performed a second time for about 7 to 12 cycles using a sample-barcoded 5' primer and a J-beta primer mix. TCRdb reanalysed the 5' RACE reads using MiXCR and keeps one entry per CDR3 protein. The data show approximately 810,000 distinct CDR3 sequences, 25% to 35% seen once. This sample is drawn from a study of blood T cells in healthy people across ages. Findings and limits, study-wide: Higher diversity and more naive CD4+ cells were features of long-lived donors, compared to aged donors.

V lost 1 base and J lost 5, with 11 bases in between. The CDR3 is made up of 14 amino acids. From germline, CDR1 is SEHNR and CDR2 FQNEAQ (reference sequence). The rearrangement links TRBV7-9 to TRBJ2-5; possible D gene TRBD1, 6 bases. Input material: blood. The receptor was derived from an elderly woman in good health. CDR3 in amino acids: CASSLEGGRETQYL. Written as DNA, the CDR3 is TGTGCCAGCAGCTTAGAAGGGGGTCGGGAGACCCAGTACTTA.